This TCR beta chain was profiled in a study of OX40 agonist ivuxolimab in advanced cancers. Background on the study: Administration of intravenous ivuxolimab to patients occurred every 2 weeks at 0.01 to 10 mg/kg.

The assay was immunoSEQ multiplex PCR, and TCRdb's table has in-frame clones only and misses some. The table has about 48,000 clones, over 80% seen once; the top ten hold approximately 1.1%. This receptor was taken from an adult with an advanced solid tumor such as melanoma, head and neck, liver or kidney cancer. Sequenced here: CD4+ or CD8+ T cells sorted from blood, sampled in a trial of the OX40 agonist ivuxolimab.

CDR3 DNA: TGTGCCAGCAGCACCGGGGGGGCCAGTGAATATACGCAGTATTTT. Translation gives CASSTGGASEYTQYF. The V call is TRBV5-6, the J call TRBJ2-3, with TRBD2 identical over 8 bases. The germline V gene encodes CDR1 SGHDT and CDR2 YYEEEE. Trimming took 4 bases from V and 7 from J; bases not matched to a gene: 11. The CDR3 sequence is 15 residues long.